Each of the 27 T cell receptor beta chains below was sequenced from the same sample in a study of blood T cells in healthy people across ages. A second PCR, run for about 7 to 11 cycles, used a sample-barcoded 5' primer plus a J-beta primer mix. TCRdb reanalysed the 5' RACE reads using MiXCR and keeps one entry per CDR3 protein. The sample records 780,000 or so distinct CDR3 sequences, approximately 53% being singletons. What was sequenced was blood. These receptors all stem from a man aged 35 to 55 in good health.

V and J are TRBV5-1 and TRBJ1-1, with TRBD1 identical over 7 bases. V lost 0 bases, J lost 0 bases, and 2 bases stayed unmatched. This CDR3 has 15 amino acids. CDR1 SGHRS and CDR2 YFSETQ come from the germline V gene. The CDR3 sequence is CASSLVGTVNTEAFF. In DNA, the CDR3 is TGCGCCAGCAGCTTGGTCGGGACAGTGAACACTGAAGCTTTCTTT.

The rearrangement joins TRBV27 to TRBJ1-2; 10 bases line up with TRBD1. There are 15 residues in the CDR3. Germline trimming cut 4 bases from V and 13 bases from J; bases unmatched to any gene: 15. CDR1 and CDR2 (germline): MNHEY, SMNVEV (reference sequence). This CDR3 is CASSSPLRDRGDVTF. In DNA form, the CDR3 reads TGTGCCAGCAGTTCTCCACTCCGGGACAGGGGCGATGTCACCTTC.

There are a few counts of this clonotype. This chain uses TRBV2 with TRBJ1-2, with 8 bases matching TRBD1. There are 13 residues in the CDR3. The V gene's germline CDR1 is SNHLY and CDR2 FYNNEI. Trimming took 6 bases from V and 2 from J; bases not matched to a gene: 2. The CDR3 DNA reads as TGTGCCAGCAGGGGGACAGGCAACTATGGCTACACCTTC. As protein: CASRGTGNYGYTF.

V is TRBV18 and J is TRBJ2-6, with D unclear. Looked up from germline, CDR1 is KGHSH and CDR2 is LQKENI. This CDR3 region has 17 residues. Trimming pared 3 bases from V and 0 bases from J, leaving 12 bases between. The CDR3 DNA is TGTGCCAGCTCACCGGTCGTCGGGCACTCTGGGGCCAACGTCCTGACTTTC. It codes for CASSPVVGHSGANVLTF.

This chain connects TRBV7-3 to TRBJ1-2, with TRBD1 matching over 9 bases. Germline V gives CDR1 SGHTA, CDR2 FQGTGA. V shed 0 bases, J shed 1 base, and the junction held 0 bases outside the gene matches. This CDR3 is 15 amino acids long. CDR3 DNA sequence: TGTGCCAGCAGCTTAACGGGACAGGGTAACTATGGCTACACCTTC. Translation gives CASSLTGQGNYGYTF.

The chain couples TRBV11-2 to TRBJ2-7, with a weak D call TRBD1 (5 bases). Looked up from germline, CDR1 is SGHAT and CDR2 is FQNNGV. Between the trimmed V and J ends, which lost 3 bases and 1 base, there was a span of 13 bases. The CDR3 runs 15 residues. In nucleotides, the CDR3 is TGTGCCAGCAGCTTGATCCTTCCAGGGTCCTACGAGCAGTACTTC. It encodes CASSLILPGSYEQYF.

This sequence joins TRBV6-6 and TRBJ1-2; no definite D call. Trimming removed 5 bases at V and 7 bases at J, with 8 bases between. This CDR3 comprises 11 residues. Germline V CDR1 and CDR2: MNHNY, SVGAGI (reference sequence). The CDR3 DNA follows: TGTGCCAGCAGTAGCTCCCCTGGCTACACCTTC. Protein sequence: CASSSSPGYTF.

This clonotype has just a few counts. V gene TRBV28 combines with J gene TRBJ1-6, with D hard to call. V lost 4 bases and J 7 bases, leaving 5 bases between the germline ends. Germline-derived CDR1 and CDR2 are MDHEN and SYDVKM. The CDR3 is 12 amino acids. CDR3 sequence: CASSYVNSPLHF. DNA of the CDR3: TGTGCCAGCAGTTATGTCAATTCACCCCTCCACTTT.

The V call is TRBV14, the J call TRBJ2-6; 8 bases are shared with TRBD1. V shed 0 bases, J shed 5 bases, and the junction held 3 bases outside the gene matches. The CDR3 spans 16 residues. Germline V gives CDR1 SGHDN, CDR2 FVKESK. The CDR3 DNA follows: TGTGCCAGCAGCCAAGACAGGGGGCTAAGGGCCAACGTCCTGACTTTC. This codes for CASSQDRGLRANVLTF.

A few counts support this clonotype. J is TRBJ2-7 and V is TRBV12-3 or TRBV12-4; possibly TRBD2 for D (7 bases). Trimming stripped 3 bases from V and 4 bases from J, with 13 bases between. This CDR3 is 14 amino acids long. The CDR3 region is CASSFAGARYEQYF. The CDR3, as DNA: TGTGCCAGCAGTTTCGCGGGGGCCCGTTACGAGCAGTACTTC.

The genes are TRBV7-3 and TRBJ2-1; the D gene is possibly TRBD2 (5 bases). The CDR3 contains 12 residues. CDR1 is SGHTA and CDR2 is FQGTGA in the germline V gene. Trimming removed 5 bases from V and 8 bases from J, with 10 bases in between. Here the CDR3 DNA reads TGTGCCAGCAGCCCGGGGAGAGATGAGCAGTTCTTC. It specifies CASSPGRDEQFF.

The rearrangement joins TRBV20-1 to TRBJ1-2; no definite D call. The CDR3 spans 13 residues. Germline CDR1 DFQATT, CDR2 SNEGSKA (reference sequence). V was clipped by 3 bases and J by 6 bases, with 14 bases between them. The chain's CDR3 is CSASSGSTHGYTF. CDR3 nucleotide sequence: TGCAGTGCTAGTAGTGGCAGTACTCATGGCTACACCTTC.

This clonotype was found a few times. The V gene is TRBV6-5, the J gene TRBJ2-3, with unresolved D. The CDR3 loop spans 15 amino acids. V lost 2 bases and J 0 bases, leaving 9 bases between the germline ends. Germline values: CDR1 MNHEY, CDR2 SVGAGI. The chain's CDR3 is CASSYAATSTDTQYF. The CDR3 nucleotides read TGTGCCAGCAGTTACGCGGCAACCAGCACAGATACGCAGTATTTT.

The chain combines TRBV29-1 with TRBJ2-6, with D maybe TRBD2 (6 bases). This CDR3 has 17 amino acids. Germline V gives CDR1 SQVTM, CDR2 ANQGSEA. Deletions cut 4 bases from V and 1 base from J, with 17 bases between. The CDR3 nucleotides are TGCAGCGTTGTGAGGAGGGACGAAACTTCTGGGGCCAACGTCCTGACTTTC. It codes for CSVVRRDETSGANVLTF.

The sample holds one count of this clonotype. The rearrangement uses TRBV20-1 and TRBJ1-5; 7 nucleotides match TRBD1. V gave up 6 bases and J gave up 5 bases; unmatched junction bases: 13. This CDR3 has 15 amino acids. Germline lookup yields CDR1 DFQATT and CDR2 SNEGSKA (reference sequence). CDR3 DNA sequence: TGCAGTGCCCAACCACCGGGACAGCTCGATCAGCCCCAGCATTTT. This gives the protein CSAQPPGQLDQPQHF.

The chain joins TRBV7-3 to TRBJ2-6; 9 bases line up with TRBD1. Germline values: CDR1 SGHTA, CDR2 FQGTGA. The V gene end was trimmed by 6 bases and the J gene end by 0 bases; junction bases not matched to a gene: 9. This CDR3 is built from 18 residues. This CDR3 reads CASSPTGGLLSGANVLTF. In DNA, the CDR3 is TGTGCCAGCAGTCCGACAGGGGGGCTCCTCTCTGGGGCCAACGTCCTGACTTTC.

A word on this clonotype: With a much larger clone just one base away, this may be a read error. V gene TRBV5-1 combines with J gene TRBJ2-7, with a tentative D call TRBD2 (5 bases). The CDR3 has 15 residues. The germline V and J ends were trimmed by 5 bases and 5 bases, with 20 bases remaining between them. Germline V gene lookup returns CDR1 SGHRS and CDR2 YFSETQ. The CDR3 DNA reads TGCGCCAGCAGACCTTTGTCTGGCGGGCGAGACGAGCAGTACTTC. Translation gives CASRPLSGGRDEQYF.

The chain joins TRBV20-1 to TRBJ2-7, with a weak D call TRBD2 (6 bases). The CDR3 runs to 13 residues. Trimming removed 0 bases at V and 4 bases at J, with 10 bases between. Germline loops: CDR1 DFQATT, CDR2 SNEGSKA (reference sequence). This CDR3 reads CSARDTSRYEQYF. CDR3 nucleotides: TGCAGTGCTAGAGATACTAGCAGATACGAGCAGTACTTC.

The chain is built from TRBV24-1 and TRBJ2-7; 10 bases agree with TRBD2. CDR3 length: 16 amino acids. Trimming took 4 bases from V and 7 from J; bases not matched to a gene: 12. The germline gives CDR1 KGHDR, CDR2 SFDVKD. CDR3: CATSDPTSGADHEQYF. The CDR3 DNA reads as TGTGCCACCAGTGACCCTACTAGCGGGGCTGATCATGAGCAGTACTTC.

The CDR3 is CASSPFSGGFHEKLFF. In DNA form, the CDR3 reads TGTGCCAGCAGCCCTTTCTCCGGGGGGTTTCATGAAAAACTGTTTTTT. This chain uses TRBV7-9 with TRBJ1-4; D might be TRBD1 (5 bases). Deletions cut 5 bases from V and 6 bases from J, with 19 bases between. Per the germline V gene, CDR1 is SEHNR and CDR2 is FQNEAQ (reference sequence). This CDR3 spans 16 amino acids.

This clonotype was observed once. The chain joins TRBV14 to TRBJ1-2; D call uncertain. From germline, CDR1 is SGHDN and CDR2 FVKESK. V lost 0 bases and J lost 2, with 7 bases in between. CDR3 length equals 14 residues. DNA for the CDR3: TGTGCCAGCAGCCAAGAACGGTTCAACTATGGCTACACCTTC. Amino acids: CASSQERFNYGYTF.

This chain links TRBV5-1 with TRBJ2-4; 9 bases agree with TRBD1. The tail of the sequence fits TRBJ2-5 better, so the J call may be wrong. Germline V gene data show CDR1 as SGHRS and CDR2 as YFSETQ. The CDR3 runs to 15 residues. The CDR3 DNA reads as TGCGCCAGCAGCTTTACCGGGACAGGGAGAGAGACCCAGTACTTC. Its translation: CASSFTGTGRETQYF.

The V gene is TRBV7-2, the J gene TRBJ2-1, with 12 bases matching TRBD2. This CDR3 has 18 residues. J lost 4 bases, V lost 3 bases, and 10 bases had no gene match. Germline values: CDR1 SGHTA, CDR2 FQGNSA. The CDR3 is CASSFPLAGGGEYNEQFF. Written as DNA, the CDR3 is TGTGCCAGCAGCTTCCCGCTAGCGGGAGGGGGGGAGTACAATGAGCAGTTCTTC.

The chain employs TRBV7-2 and TRBJ2-2, with D uncertain. The CDR3 runs 13 residues. Germline-derived CDR1 and CDR2 are SGHTA and FQGNSA. V was clipped by 5 bases and J by 6 bases, with 10 bases between them. The CDR3: CASSPLPAGELFF. The CDR3 nucleotides read TGTGCCAGCAGCCCCCTCCCGGCCGGGGAGCTGTTTTTT. The variable domain in full, completed from reference TRBV7-2 and TRBJ2-2, reads GAGVSQSPSNKVTEKGKDVELRCDPISGHTALYWYRQSLGQGLEFLIYFQGNSAPDKSGLPSDRFSAERTGGSVSTLTIQRTQQEDSAVYLCASSPLPAGELFFGEGSRLTVL.

The chain recombines TRBV15 with TRBJ1-2; D uncertain. The germline CDR1 and CDR2 sequences are LNHNV and YYDKDF (reference sequence). There are 12 residues in the CDR3. The ends were cut back, 3 bases at V and 8 bases at J, with 10 bases in the middle. CDR3 region: CATSSGIRGYTF. CDR3 bases: TGTGCCACCAGCAGTGGCATACGGGGCTACACCTTC.

In regard to this clonotype: The junction does not match germline at one end; this may be a read error. The gene calls are TRBV10-3 and TRBJ2-1, with D unresolved. Germline assignment: CDR1 ENHRY and CDR2 SYGVKD. CDR3 length equals 14 residues. CDR3 sequence (DNA): TGTGCCATCAGGGAGTCGATGGGCAACAATGAGCAGTTCTTC. Encoded protein: CAIRESMGNNEQFF.

V usage is TRBV6-2 or TRBV6-3 and J usage is TRBJ2-6; possibly TRBD1 for D (7 bases). The V and J ends lost 5 bases and 2 bases respectively, with 10 bases between them. Germline values: CDR1 MNHEY, CDR2 SVGEGT. The CDR3 is made up of 15 amino acids. The CDR3 DNA is TGTGCCAGCAGTGGCGGGACAGCTGGGGCCAACGTCCTGACTTTC. This translates into CASSGGTAGANVLTF.